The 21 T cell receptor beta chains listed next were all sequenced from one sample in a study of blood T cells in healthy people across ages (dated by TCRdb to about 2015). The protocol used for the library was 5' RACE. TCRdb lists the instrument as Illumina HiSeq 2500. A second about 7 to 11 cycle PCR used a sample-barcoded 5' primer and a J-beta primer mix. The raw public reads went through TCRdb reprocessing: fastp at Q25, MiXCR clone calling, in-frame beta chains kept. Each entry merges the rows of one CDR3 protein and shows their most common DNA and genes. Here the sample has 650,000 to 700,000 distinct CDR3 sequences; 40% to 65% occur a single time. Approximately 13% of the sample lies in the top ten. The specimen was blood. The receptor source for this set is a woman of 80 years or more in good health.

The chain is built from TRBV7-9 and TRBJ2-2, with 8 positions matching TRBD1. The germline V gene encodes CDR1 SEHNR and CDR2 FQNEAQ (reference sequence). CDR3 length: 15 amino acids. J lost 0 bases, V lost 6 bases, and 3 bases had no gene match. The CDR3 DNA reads TGTGCCAGCAGAACACAGGGGGCGAACACCGGGGAGCTGTTTTTT. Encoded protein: CASRTQGANTGELFF.

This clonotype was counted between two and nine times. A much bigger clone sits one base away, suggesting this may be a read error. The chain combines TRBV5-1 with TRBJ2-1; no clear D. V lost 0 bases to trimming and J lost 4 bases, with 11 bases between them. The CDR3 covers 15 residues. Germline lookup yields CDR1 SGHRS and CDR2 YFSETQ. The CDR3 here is CASSLGPALYNEQFF. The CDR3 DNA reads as TGCGCCAGCAGCTTGGGGCCAGCCCTGTACAATGAGCAGTTCTTC.

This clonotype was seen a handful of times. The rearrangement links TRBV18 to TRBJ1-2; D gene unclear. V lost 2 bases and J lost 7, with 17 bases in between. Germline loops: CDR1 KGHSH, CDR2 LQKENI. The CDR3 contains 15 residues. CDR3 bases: TGTGCCAGCTCACCAAATTCACGGGGTGAGGGTGGCTACACCTTC. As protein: CASSPNSRGEGGYTF.

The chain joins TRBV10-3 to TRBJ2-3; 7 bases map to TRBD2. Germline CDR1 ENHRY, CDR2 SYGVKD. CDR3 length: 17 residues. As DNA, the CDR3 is TGTGCAATCGCACCATTCAGTAGTGCCGGGGGGACAGATACGCAGTATTTT. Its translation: CAIAPFSSAGGTDTQYF.

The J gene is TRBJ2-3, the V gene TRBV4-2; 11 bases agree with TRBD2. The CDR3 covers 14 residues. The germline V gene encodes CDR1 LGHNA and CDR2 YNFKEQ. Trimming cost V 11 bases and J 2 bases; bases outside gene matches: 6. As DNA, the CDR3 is TGTGCCCCCAGGGGACTAGCGGTCACAGATACGCAGTATTTT. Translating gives CAPRGLAVTDTQYF.

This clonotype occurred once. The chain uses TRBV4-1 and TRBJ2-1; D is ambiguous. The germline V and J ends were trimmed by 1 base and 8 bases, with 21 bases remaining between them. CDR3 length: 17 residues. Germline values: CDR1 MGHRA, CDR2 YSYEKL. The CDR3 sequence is CASSQVVPRSLPYEQFF. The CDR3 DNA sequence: TGCGCCAGCAGCCAAGTGGTCCCTAGATCCCTTCCCTATGAGCAGTTCTTC.

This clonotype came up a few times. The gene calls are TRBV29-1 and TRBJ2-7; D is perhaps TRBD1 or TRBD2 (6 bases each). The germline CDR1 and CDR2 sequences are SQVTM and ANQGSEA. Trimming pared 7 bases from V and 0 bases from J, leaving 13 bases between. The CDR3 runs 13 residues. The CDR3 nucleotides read TGCAGCGCCGGGGGCACGAGCTCCTACGAGCAGTACTTC. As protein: CSAGGTSSYEQYF.

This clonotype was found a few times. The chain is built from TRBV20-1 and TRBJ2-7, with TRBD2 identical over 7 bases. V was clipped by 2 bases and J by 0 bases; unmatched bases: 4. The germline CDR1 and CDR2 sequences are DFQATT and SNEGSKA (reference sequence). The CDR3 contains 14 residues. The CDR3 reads CSARSRGSSYEQYF. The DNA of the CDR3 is TGCAGTGCTAGATCGCGGGGGAGCTCCTACGAGCAGTACTTC.

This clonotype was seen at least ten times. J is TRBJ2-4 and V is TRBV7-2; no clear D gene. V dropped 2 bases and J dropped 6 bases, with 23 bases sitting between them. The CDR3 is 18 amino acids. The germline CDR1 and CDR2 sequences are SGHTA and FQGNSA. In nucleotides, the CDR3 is TGTGCCAGCAGCTTATTTATGGCTAGTAAGGGTATGGGAAACATTCAGTACTTC. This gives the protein CASSLFMASKGMGNIQYF.

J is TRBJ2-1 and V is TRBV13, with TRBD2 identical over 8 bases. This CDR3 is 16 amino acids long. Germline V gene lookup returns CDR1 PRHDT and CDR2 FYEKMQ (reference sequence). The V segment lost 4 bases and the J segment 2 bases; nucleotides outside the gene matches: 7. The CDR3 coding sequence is TGTGCCAGCAGCTATACTAGCGGCGCAACCTACAATGAGCAGTTCTTC. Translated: CASSYTSGATYNEQFF.

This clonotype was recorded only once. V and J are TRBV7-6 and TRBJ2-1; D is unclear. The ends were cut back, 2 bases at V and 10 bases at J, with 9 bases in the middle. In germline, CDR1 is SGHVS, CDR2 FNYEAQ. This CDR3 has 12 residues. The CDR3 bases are TGTGCCAGCAGCTTAATTGGGTACGAGCAGTTCTTC. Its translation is CASSLIGYEQFF.

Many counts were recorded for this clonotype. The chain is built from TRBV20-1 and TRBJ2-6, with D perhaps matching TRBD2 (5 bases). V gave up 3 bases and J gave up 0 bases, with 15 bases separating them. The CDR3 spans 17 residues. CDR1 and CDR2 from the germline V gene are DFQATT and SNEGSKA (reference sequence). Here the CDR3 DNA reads TGCAGTGCTAGGACCGGGATAAGGGACTCTGGGGCCAACGTCCTGACTTTC. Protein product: CSARTGIRDSGANVLTF.

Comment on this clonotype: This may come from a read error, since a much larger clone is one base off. CDR3 protein: CASSPGTQWGHTQFF. The DNA of the CDR3 is TGTGCCAGCAGCCCCGGGACTCAATGGGGTCACACCCAGTTCTTC. This chain connects TRBV11-2 to TRBJ2-1; D possibly corresponds to TRBD2 (6 bases). Between the trimmed V and J ends, which lost 5 bases and 13 bases, there was a span of 24 bases. The CDR3 covers 15 residues. CDR1 is SGHAT and CDR2 is FQNNGV in the germline V gene.

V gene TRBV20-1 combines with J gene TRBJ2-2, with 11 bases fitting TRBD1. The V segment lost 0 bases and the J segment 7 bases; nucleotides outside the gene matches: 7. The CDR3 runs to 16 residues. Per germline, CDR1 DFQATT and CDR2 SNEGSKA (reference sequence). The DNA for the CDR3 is TGCAGTGCTAGAGATCAGAGGACAGGGGGCTTCGGGGAGCTGTTTTTT. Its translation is CSARDQRTGGFGELFF.

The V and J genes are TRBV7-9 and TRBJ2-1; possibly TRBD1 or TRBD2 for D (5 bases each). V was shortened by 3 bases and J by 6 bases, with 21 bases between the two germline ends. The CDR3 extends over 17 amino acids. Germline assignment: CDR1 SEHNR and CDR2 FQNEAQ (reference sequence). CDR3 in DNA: TGTGCCAGCAGCTTCCTCCGGGACGGGACGACGGGCAATGAGCAGTTCTTC. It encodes CASSFLRDGTTGNEQFF.

The chain's CDR3 is CASSLGGRGNTEAFF. CDR3 DNA sequence: TGCGCCAGCAGCTTGGGTGGCAGGGGAAATACTGAAGCTTTCTTT. V usage is TRBV5-1 and J usage is TRBJ1-1, with a weak D call TRBD1 (6 bases). V was trimmed by 0 bases and J by 5 bases, leaving 14 bases between them. The length of the CDR3 is 15 residues. Germline loops: CDR1 SGHRS, CDR2 YFSETQ.

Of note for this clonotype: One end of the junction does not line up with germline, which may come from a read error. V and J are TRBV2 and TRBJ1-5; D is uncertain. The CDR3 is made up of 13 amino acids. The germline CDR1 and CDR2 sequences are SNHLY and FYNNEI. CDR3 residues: CATTRESSQPQHF. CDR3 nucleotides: TGTGCCACTACGAGAGAGAGCAGTCAGCCCCAGCATTTT.

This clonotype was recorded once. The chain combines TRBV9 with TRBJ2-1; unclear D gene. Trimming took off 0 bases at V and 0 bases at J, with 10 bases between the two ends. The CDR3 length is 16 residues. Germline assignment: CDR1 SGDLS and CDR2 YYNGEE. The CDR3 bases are TGTGCCAGCAGCGTAGAGGGCAGTAGCTCCTACAATGAGCAGTTCTTC. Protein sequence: CASSVEGSSSYNEQFF.

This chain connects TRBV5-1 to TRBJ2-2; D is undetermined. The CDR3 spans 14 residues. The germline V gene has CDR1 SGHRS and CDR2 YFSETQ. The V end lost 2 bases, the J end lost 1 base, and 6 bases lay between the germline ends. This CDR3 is CASSFELNTGELFF. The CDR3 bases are TGCGCCAGCAGCTTCGAGCTGAACACCGGGGAGCTGTTTTTT.

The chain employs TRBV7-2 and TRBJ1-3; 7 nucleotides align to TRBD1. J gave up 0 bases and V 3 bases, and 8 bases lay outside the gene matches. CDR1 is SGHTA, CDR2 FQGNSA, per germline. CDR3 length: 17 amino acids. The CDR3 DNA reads TGTGCCAGCAGCTTGAGCTACAGGGGTGGCTCTGGAAACACCATATATTTT. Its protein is CASSLSYRGGSGNTIYF.

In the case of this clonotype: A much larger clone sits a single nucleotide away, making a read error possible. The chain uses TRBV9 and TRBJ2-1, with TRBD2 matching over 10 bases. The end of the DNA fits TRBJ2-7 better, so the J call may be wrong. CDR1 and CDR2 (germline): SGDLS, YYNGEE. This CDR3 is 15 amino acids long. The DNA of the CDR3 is TGTGCCAGCAGCGTACGACTAGCGGGTTACAATGAGCAGTACTTC. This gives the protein CASSVRLAGYNEQYF.